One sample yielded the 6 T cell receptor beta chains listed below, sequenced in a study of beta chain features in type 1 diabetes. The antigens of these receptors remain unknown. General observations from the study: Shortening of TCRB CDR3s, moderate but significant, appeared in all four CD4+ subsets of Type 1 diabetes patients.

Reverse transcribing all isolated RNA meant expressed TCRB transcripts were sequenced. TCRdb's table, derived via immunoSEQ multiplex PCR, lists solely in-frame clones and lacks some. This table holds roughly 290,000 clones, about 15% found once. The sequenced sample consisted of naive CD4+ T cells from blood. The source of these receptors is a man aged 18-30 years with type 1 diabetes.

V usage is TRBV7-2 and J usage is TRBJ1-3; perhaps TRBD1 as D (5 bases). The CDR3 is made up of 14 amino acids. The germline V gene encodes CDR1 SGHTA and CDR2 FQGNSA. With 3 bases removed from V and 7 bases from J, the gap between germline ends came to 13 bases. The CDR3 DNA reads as TGTGCCAGCAGCTTCGACAGATCGTTCAACACCATATATTTT. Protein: CASSFDRSFNTIYF.

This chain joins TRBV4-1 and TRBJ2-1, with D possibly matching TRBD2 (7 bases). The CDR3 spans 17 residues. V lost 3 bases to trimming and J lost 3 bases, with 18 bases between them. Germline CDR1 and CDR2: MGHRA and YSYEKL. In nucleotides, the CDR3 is TGCGCCAGCAGCCAGGACCCCGTGGGAGGGGGCTACAATGAGCAGTTCTTC. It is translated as CASSQDPVGGGYNEQFF.

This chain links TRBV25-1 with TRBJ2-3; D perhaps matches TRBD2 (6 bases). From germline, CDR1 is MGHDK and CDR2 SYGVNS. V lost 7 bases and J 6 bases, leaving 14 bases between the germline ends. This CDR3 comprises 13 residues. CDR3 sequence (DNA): TGTGCCAGCACGGGGGTGGGCTGGGATACGCAGTATTTT. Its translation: CASTGVGWDTQYF.

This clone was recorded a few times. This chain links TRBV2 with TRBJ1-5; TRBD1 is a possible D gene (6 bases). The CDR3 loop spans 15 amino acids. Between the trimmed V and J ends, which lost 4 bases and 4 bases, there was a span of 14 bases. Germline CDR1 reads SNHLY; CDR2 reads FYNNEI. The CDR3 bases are TGTGCCAGCAGTGGCGAAGGGGGTACTAATCAGCCCCAGCATTTT. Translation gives CASSGEGGTNQPQHF.

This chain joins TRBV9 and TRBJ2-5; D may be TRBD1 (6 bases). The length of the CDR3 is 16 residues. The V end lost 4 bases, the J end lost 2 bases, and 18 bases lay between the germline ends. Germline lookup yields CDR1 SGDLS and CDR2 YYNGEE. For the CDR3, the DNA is TGTGCCAGCAGCCTAGGGGGTCGGCTAGCTCAAGAGACCCAGTACTTC. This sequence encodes CASSLGGRLAQETQYF.

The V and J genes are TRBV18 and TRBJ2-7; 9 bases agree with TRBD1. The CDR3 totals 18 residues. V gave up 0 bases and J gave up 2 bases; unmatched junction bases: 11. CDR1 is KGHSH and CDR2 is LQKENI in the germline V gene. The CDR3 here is CASSPPVMWDRATYEQYF. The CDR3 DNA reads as TGTGCCAGCTCACCACCGGTGATGTGGGACAGGGCTACCTACGAGCAGTACTTC. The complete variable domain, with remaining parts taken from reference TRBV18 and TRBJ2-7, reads NAGVMQNPRHLVRRRGQEARLRCSPMKGHSHVYWYRQLPEEGLKFMVYLQKENIIDESGMPKERFSAEFPKEGPSILRIQQVVRGDSAAYFCASSPPVMWDRATYEQYFGPGTRLTVT.